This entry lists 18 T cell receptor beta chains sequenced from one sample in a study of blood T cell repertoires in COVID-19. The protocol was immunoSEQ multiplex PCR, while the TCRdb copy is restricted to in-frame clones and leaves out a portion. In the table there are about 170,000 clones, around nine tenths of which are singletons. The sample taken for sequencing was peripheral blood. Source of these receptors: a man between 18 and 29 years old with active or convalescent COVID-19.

CDR3 residues: CASSLRNYGYTF. DNA for the CDR3: TGTGCCAGCAGCCTTCGTAACTATGGCTACACCTTC. This chain joins TRBV7-2 and TRBJ1-2, with D unclear. This CDR3 is built from 12 residues. Germline V gene lookup returns CDR1 SGHTA and CDR2 FQGNSA. V was shortened by 5 bases and J by 1 base, with 5 bases between the two germline ends.

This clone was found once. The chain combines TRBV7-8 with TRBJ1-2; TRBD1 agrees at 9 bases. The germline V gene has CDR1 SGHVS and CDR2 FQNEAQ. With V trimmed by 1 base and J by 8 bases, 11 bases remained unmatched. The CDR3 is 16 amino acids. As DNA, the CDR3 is TGTGCCAGCAGCTTAGACCGACAGGGGGAATATCACGGCTACACCTTC. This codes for CASSLDRQGEYHGYTF.

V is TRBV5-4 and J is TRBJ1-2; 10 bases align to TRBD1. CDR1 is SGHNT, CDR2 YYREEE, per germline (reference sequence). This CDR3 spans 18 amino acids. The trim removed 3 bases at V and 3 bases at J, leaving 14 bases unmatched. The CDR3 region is CASSSSRQGAEGHYGYTF. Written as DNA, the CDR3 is TGTGCCAGCAGCTCATCTCGACAGGGGGCTGAAGGACACTATGGCTACACCTTC.

The DNA for the CDR3 is TGTGCCAGCTCGACAACGGGACTCGGTTCTTCCGAGCAGTACTTC. Protein: CASSTTGLGSSEQYF. The chain recombines TRBV18 with TRBJ2-7; D perhaps matches TRBD2 (6 bases). Trimming shortened V by 6 bases and J by 6 bases, and 21 bases separated the two germline ends. CDR3 length: 15 amino acids. CDR1 is KGHSH and CDR2 is LQKENI in the germline V gene.

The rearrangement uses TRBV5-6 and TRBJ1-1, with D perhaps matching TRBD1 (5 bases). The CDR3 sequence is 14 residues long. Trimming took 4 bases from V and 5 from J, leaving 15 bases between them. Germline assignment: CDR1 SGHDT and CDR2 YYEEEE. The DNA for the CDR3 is TGTGCCAGCAGCCTCGGGCGGGGGGTTACTGAAGCTTTCTTT. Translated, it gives CASSLGRGVTEAFF.

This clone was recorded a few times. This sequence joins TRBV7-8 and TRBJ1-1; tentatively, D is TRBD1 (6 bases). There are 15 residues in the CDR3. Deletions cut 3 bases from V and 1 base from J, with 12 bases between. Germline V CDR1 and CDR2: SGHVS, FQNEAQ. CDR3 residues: CASSLRGTRNTEAFF. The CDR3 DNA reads TGTGCCAGCAGCTTGAGGGGGACAAGGAACACTGAAGCTTTCTTT. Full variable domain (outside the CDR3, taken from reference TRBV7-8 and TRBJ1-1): GAGVSQSPRYKVAKRGQDVALRCDPISGHVSLFWYQQALGQGPEFLTYFQNEAQLDKSGLPSDRFFAERPEGSVSTLKIQRTQQEDSAVYLCASSLRGTRNTEAFFGQGTRLTVV.

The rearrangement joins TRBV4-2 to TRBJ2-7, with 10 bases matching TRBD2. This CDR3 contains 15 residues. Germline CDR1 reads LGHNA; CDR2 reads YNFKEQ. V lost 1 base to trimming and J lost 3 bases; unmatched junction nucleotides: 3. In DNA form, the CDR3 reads TGTGCCAGCAGCCAAGTACCTAGCGGGAGCTACGAGCAGTACTTC. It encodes CASSQVPSGSYEQYF.

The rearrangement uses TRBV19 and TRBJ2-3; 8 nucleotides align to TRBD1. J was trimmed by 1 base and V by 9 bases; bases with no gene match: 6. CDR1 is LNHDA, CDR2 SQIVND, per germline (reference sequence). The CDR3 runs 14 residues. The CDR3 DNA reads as TGTGCCAGCGGAGACAGGGGAGGCACAGATACGCAGTATTTT. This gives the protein CASGDRGGTDTQYF.

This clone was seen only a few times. CDR3 in amino acids: CASSPGQGAEKLFF. DNA for the CDR3: TGTGCCAGCAGTCCCGGACAGGGAGCTGAAAAACTGTTTTTT. V and J are TRBV2 and TRBJ1-4, with TRBD1 identical over 8 bases. The germline CDR1 and CDR2 sequences are SNHLY and FYNNEI. The CDR3 spans 14 residues. J was trimmed by 7 bases and V by 5 bases; bases with no gene match: 6.

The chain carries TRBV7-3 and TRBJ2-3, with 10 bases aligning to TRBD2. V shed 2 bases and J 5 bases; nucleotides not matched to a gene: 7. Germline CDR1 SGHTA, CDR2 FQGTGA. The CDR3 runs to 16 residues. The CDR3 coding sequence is TGTGCCAGCAGCTTAGAGGTTCTAGCGGGAGTAGATACGCAGTATTTT. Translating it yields CASSLEVLAGVDTQYF.

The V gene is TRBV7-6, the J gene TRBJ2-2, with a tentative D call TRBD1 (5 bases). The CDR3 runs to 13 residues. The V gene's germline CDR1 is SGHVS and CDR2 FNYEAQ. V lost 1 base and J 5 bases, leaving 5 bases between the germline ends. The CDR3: CASSLEGTGELFF. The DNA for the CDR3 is TGTGCCAGCAGCTTAGAGGGGACCGGGGAGCTGTTTTTT.

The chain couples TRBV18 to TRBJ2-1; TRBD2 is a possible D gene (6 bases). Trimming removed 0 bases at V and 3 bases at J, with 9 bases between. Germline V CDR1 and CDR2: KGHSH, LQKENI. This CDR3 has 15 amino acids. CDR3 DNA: TGTGCCAGCTCACCACCTTTTAGCGGCTACAATGAGCAGTTCTTC. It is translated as CASSPPFSGYNEQFF.

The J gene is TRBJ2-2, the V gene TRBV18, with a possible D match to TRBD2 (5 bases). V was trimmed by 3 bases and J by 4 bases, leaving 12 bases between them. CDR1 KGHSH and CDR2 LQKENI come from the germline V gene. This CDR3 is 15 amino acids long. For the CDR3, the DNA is TGTGCCAGCTCACCCAGCGGCGTTGTCACCGGGGAGCTGTTTTTT. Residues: CASSPSGVVTGELFF.

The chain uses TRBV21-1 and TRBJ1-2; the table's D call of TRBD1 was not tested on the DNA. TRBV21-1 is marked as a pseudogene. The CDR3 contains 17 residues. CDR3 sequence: CASSKVERGQGVNGYTF. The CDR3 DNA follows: TGTGCCAGCAGCAAAGTGGAACGGGGACAGGGGGTAAATGGCTACACCTTC.

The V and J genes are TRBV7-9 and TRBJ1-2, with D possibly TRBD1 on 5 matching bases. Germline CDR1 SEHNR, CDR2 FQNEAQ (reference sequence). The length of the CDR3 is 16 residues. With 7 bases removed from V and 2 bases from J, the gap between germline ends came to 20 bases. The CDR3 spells CASTPWFGGENYGYTF. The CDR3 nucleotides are TGTGCCAGCACCCCTTGGTTTGGGGGGGAAAACTATGGCTACACCTTC.

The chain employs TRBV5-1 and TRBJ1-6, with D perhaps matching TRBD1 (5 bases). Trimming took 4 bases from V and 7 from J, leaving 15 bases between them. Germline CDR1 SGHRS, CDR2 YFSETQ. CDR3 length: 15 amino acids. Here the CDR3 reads CASSIGQGGNSPLHF. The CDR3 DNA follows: TGCGCCAGCAGCATAGGGCAGGGTGGGAATTCACCCCTCCACTTT.

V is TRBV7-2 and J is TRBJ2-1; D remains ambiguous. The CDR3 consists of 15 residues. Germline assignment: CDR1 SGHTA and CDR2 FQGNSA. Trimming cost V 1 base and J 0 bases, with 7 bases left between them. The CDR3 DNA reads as TGTGCCAGCAGCTTAGTCGGTAGCTCCTACAATGAGCAGTTCTTC. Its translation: CASSLVGSSYNEQFF.

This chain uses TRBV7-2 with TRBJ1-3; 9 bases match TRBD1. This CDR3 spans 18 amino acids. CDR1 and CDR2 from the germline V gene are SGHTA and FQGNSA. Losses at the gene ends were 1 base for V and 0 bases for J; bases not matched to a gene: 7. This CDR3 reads CASSLEGQGAISGNTIYF. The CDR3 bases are TGTGCCAGCAGCTTAGAGGGACAGGGTGCGATCTCTGGAAACACCATATATTTT.